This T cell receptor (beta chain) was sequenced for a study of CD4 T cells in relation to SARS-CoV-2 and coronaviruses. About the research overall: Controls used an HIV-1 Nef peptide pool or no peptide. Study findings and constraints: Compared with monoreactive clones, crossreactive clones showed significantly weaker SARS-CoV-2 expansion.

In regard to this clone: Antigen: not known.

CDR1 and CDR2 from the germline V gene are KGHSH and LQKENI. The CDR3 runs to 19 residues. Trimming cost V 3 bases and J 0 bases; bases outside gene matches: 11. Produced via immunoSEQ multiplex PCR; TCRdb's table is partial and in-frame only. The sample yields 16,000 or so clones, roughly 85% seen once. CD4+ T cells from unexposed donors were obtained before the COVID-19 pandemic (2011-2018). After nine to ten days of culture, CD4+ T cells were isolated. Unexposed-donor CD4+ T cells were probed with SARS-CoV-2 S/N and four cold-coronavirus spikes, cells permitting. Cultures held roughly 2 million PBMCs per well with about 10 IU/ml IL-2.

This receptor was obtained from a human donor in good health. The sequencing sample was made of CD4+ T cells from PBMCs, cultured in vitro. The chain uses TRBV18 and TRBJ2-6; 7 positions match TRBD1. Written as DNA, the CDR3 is TGTGCCAGCTCACCGAGGGCTGGGGGACAGTTCTCTGGGGCCAACGTCCTGACTTTC. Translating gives CASSPRAGGQFSGANVLTF.